Each of the 24 T cell receptor beta chains below was sequenced from the same sample in a study of early T cells in non-severe SARS-CoV-2 infection (dated by TCRdb to 2020 to 2023). The library came from 5' RACE. TCRdb lists the instrument as NextSeq 500. TCRdb's own reprocessing of the public reads used fastp at Q25 and MiXCR and kept productive beta chains. Rows are combined by CDR3 protein, so each entry shows the most common genes and DNA. The sample table lists fewer than 110,000 distinct CDR3 sequences, around 10% of them with a count of one. The ten largest account for under 9% of the sample. The sequenced material came from whole blood. The receptor set was obtained from an adult who was a healthcare worker with PCR-confirmed SARS-CoV-2 infection or an uninfected control (not recorded which).

The chain links TRBV29-1 to TRBJ2-7, with 7 nucleotides matching TRBD1. The germline V gene encodes CDR1 SQVTM and CDR2 ANQGSEA. Trimming at V came to 3 bases and at J to 7 bases, leaving 6 bases not matched to a gene. The CDR3 has 12 residues. The CDR3 DNA is TGCAGCGTTGACGGGCCGGGACAGGAGCAGTACTTC. It translates to CSVDGPGQEQYF.

This clonotype came up a few times. The V and J genes are TRBV2 and TRBJ2-7; 11 nucleotides line up with TRBD2. With V trimmed by 6 bases and J by 5 bases, 9 bases remained unmatched. The CDR3 runs 15 residues. From germline, CDR1 is SNHLY and CDR2 FYNNEI. DNA of the CDR3: TGTGCCAGCAGCGAACTAGCGGGGGCCCACAACGAGCAGTACTTC. This encodes CASSELAGAHNEQYF.

Ten or more counts support this clonotype. The rearrangement uses TRBV5-1 and TRBJ2-7, with a tentative D call TRBD2 (5 bases). The ends were cut back, 0 bases at V and 3 bases at J, with 10 bases in the middle. This CDR3 spans 14 amino acids. The V gene's germline CDR1 is SGHRS and CDR2 YFSETQ. The DNA of the CDR3 is TGCGCCAGCAGCTTGGGAGGGAAGGGCTACGAGCAGTACTTC. This encodes CASSLGGKGYEQYF. The whole variable domain, remainder taken from reference TRBV5-1 and TRBJ2-7, is KAGVTQTPRYLIKTRGQQVTLSCSPISGHRSVSWYQQTPGQGLQFLFEYFSETQRNKGNFPGRFSGRQFSNSRSEMNVSTLELGDSALYLCASSLGGKGYEQYFGPGTRLTVT.

This rearrangement joins TRBV5-6 to TRBJ2-5, with D uncertain. The CDR3 runs to 13 residues. V lost 4 bases to trimming and J lost 5 bases, with 12 bases between them. CDR1 is SGHDT and CDR2 is YYEEEE in the germline V gene. The CDR3 region is CASSGAGSETQYF. The CDR3 region has the DNA TGTGCCAGCAGCGGTGCCGGGTCGGAGACCCAGTACTTC.

This clonotype was detected only a few times. The chain has TRBV6-2 or TRBV6-3 and TRBJ2-7, with D possibly matching TRBD1 (6 bases). The germline gives CDR1 MNHEY, CDR2 SVGEGT. The V gene lost 4 bases and the J gene lost 2 bases, with 15 bases spanning the gap. This CDR3 has 15 residues. The CDR3 bases are TGTGCCAGCAGTTTGTCAGGGGAACCGACCTACGAGCAGTACTTC. It yields the protein CASSLSGEPTYEQYF.

This clonotype was recorded at least ten times. J is TRBJ2-6 and V is TRBV6-2 or TRBV6-3; D remains ambiguous. V lost 0 bases and J 2 bases, leaving 5 bases between the germline ends. Germline V CDR1 and CDR2: MNHEY, SVGEGT. This CDR3 is built from 15 residues. CDR3 region: CASSYSSPGANVLTF. The CDR3 DNA is TGTGCCAGCAGTTACTCGTCCCCTGGGGCCAACGTCCTGACTTTC.

J is TRBJ2-5 and V is TRBV28; 8 nucleotides line up with TRBD1. This CDR3 is built from 12 residues. Looked up from germline, CDR1 is MDHEN and CDR2 is SYDVKM. V lost 8 bases to trimming and J lost 3 bases; unmatched junction nucleotides: 2. The CDR3 nucleotides read TGTGCCAGCCGGACAGGGAAAGAGACCCAGTACTTC. As protein: CASRTGKETQYF.

Comments on this clonotype: One end of the junction is discordant with germline, which a read error may explain. The chain is built from TRBV28 and TRBJ2-7; D not certain. The CDR3 loop spans 12 amino acids. Germline CDR1 is MDHEN and CDR2 is SYDVKM. As DNA, the CDR3 is TGTGCCAGCAGTGGGCTTCTATACGTGCAGTACTTC. Translating it yields CASSGLLYVQYF.

Concerning this clonotype itself: This may come from a read error, since a much larger clone is one base off. This chain connects TRBV7-9 to TRBJ2-7, with a tentative D call TRBD1 (6 bases). The CDR3 is 14 amino acids. Germline V CDR1 and CDR2: SEHNR, FQNEAQ (reference sequence). The CDR3 DNA sequence: TGTGTCAGCAGCCCAACCAGGGGACGGTACGAGCAGTACTTC. Translating it yields CVSSPTRGRYEQYF. The full variable domain, rest sourced from reference TRBV7-9 and TRBJ2-7, is DTGVSQNPRHKITKRGQNVTFRCDPISEHNRLYWYRQTLGQGPEFLTYFQNEAQLEKSRLLSDRFSAERPKGSFSTLEIQRTEQGDSAMYLCVSSPTRGRYEQYFGPGTRLTVT.

Points on this clonotype: The junction differs from germline at one of its ends, possibly a read error. The gene calls are TRBV28 and TRBJ2-3; 13 positions agree with TRBD2. Germline V CDR1 and CDR2: MDHEN, SYDVKM. This CDR3 comprises 14 residues. Written as DNA, the CDR3 is TGTGCCAGCAGTTTCCGACTAGCGGGAGGCAAACGGCATTTT. Its translation is CASSFRLAGGKRHF.

This clonotype was counted only a few times. The chain has TRBV20-1 and TRBJ2-7; perhaps TRBD2 as D (6 bases). The CDR3 covers 13 residues. The germline V gene has CDR1 DFQATT and CDR2 SNEGSKA (reference sequence). Trimming stripped 3 bases from V and 6 bases from J, with 15 bases between. CDR3 in DNA: TGCAGTGCTAGGATCCAGTTGGGGGGCGAGCAGTACTTC. Its translation is CSARIQLGGEQYF.

This clonotype has at least ten counts. The CDR3 sequence: CASSRGDRGNGYTF. The CDR3 DNA reads TGTGCCAGCAGCCGAGGGGACAGGGGAAATGGCTACACCTTC. V usage is TRBV7-9 and J usage is TRBJ1-2, with 10 nucleotides matching TRBD1. The junction had 6 bases not matched to a gene; V was cut back by 5 bases and J by 6 bases. The CDR3 consists of 14 residues. Germline-derived CDR1 and CDR2 are SEHNR and FQNEAQ (reference sequence).

The sample holds many counts of this clonotype. The rearrangement uses TRBV6-1 and TRBJ1-4; 7 positions match TRBD1. The V gene end was trimmed by 3 bases and the J gene end by 2 bases; junction bases not matched to a gene: 6. The CDR3 runs 16 residues. Germline values: CDR1 MNHNS, CDR2 SASEGT. CDR3 sequence: CASSETGRRTNEKLFF. The CDR3 DNA reads as TGTGCCAGCAGTGAGACAGGGCGGAGGACTAATGAAAAACTGTTTTTT.

This clonotype was seen repeatedly, ten times or more. This chain links TRBV7-9 with TRBJ2-7; 10 positions match TRBD2. This CDR3 spans 16 amino acids. Germline-derived CDR1 and CDR2 are SEHNR and FQNEAQ (reference sequence). Germline trimming cut 0 bases from V and 2 bases from J; bases unmatched to any gene: 4. CDR3 DNA sequence: TGTGCCAGCAGCTTAGCCGGGACTAGCGTAACCTACGAGCAGTACTTC. It translates to CASSLAGTSVTYEQYF. The whole variable domain, remainder taken from reference TRBV7-9 and TRBJ2-7, is DTGVSQNPRHKITKRGQNVTFRCDPISEHNRLYWYRQTLGQGPEFLTYFQNEAQLEKSRLLSDRFSAERPKGSFSTLEIQRTEQGDSAMYLCASSLAGTSVTYEQYFGPGTRLTVT.

The CDR3 DNA follows: TGCGCCAGCCGCCACATCGGGGAGCTGTTTTTT. It translates to CASRHIGELFF. The rearrangement joins TRBV10-2 to TRBJ2-2; D uncertain. The germline CDR1 and CDR2 sequences are WSHSY and SAAADI. The CDR3 runs to 11 residues. Deletions cut 8 bases from V and 7 bases from J, with 8 bases between.

In its sample, this clonotype was seen many times. CDR3 nucleotide sequence: TGTGCCAGCAGTCTAATCGGAAACGGCTACACCTTC. The encoded protein is CASSLIGNGYTF. This chain joins TRBV12-3 or TRBV12-4 and TRBJ1-2; D ambiguous. With 5 bases removed from V and 8 bases from J, the gap between germline ends came to 12 bases. The CDR3 consists of 12 residues.

The chain recombines TRBV5-1 with TRBJ2-7; tentative D call: TRBD1 (5 bases). The length of the CDR3 is 14 residues. Trimming pared 0 bases from V and 0 bases from J, leaving 7 bases between. The V gene's germline CDR1 is SGHRS and CDR2 YFSETQ. The CDR3 loop is CASSLGQNSYEQYF. CDR3 coding DNA: TGCGCCAGCAGCTTGGGACAGAACTCCTACGAGCAGTACTTC.

This clonotype was seen a few times. The chain has TRBV11-3 and TRBJ2-1; a weak D match, TRBD2 (6 bases). Germline CDR1 is SGHNT and CDR2 is YENEEA. The CDR3 runs to 17 residues. The ends were cut back, 1 base at V and 2 bases at J, with 15 bases in the middle. CDR3: CASSLGLGLAAYNEQFF. CDR3 nucleotides: TGTGCCAGCAGCTTAGGATTGGGTTTAGCGGCCTACAATGAGCAGTTCTTC.

This clonotype came up a few times. The rearrangement uses TRBV7-6 and TRBJ2-2; D is uncertain. Trimming took off 2 bases at V and 0 bases at J, with 4 bases between the two ends. The CDR3 loop spans 14 amino acids. The germline V gene encodes CDR1 SGHVS and CDR2 FNYEAQ. Written as DNA, the CDR3 is TGTGCCAGCAGCTTATCTCCGAACACCGGGGAGCTGTTTTTT. Its protein product is CASSLSPNTGELFF.

The chain employs TRBV7-9 and TRBJ1-2; 7 bases are a match to TRBD1. This CDR3 comprises 14 residues. V shed 4 bases, J shed 2 bases, and the junction held 4 bases outside the gene matches. Germline CDR1 SEHNR, CDR2 FQNEAQ (reference sequence). The CDR3 DNA is TGTGCCAGCAGCTCGGACAGGATGAACTATGGCTACACCTTC. Its protein is CASSSDRMNYGYTF.

This clonotype has at least ten counts. The chain carries TRBV5-6 and TRBJ1-2, with D unresolved. The CDR3 spans 13 residues. V lost 0 bases, J lost 6 bases, and 9 bases lay in between. Germline CDR1 reads SGHDT; CDR2 reads YYEEEE. CDR3 region: CASSLAGVDGYTF. The CDR3, as DNA: TGTGCCAGCAGCTTGGCTGGGGTTGATGGCTACACCTTC.

This sequence joins TRBV5-1 and TRBJ2-1; 9 nucleotides match TRBD2. The CDR3 consists of 14 residues. CDR1 and CDR2 (germline): SGHRS, YFSETQ. V shed 4 bases, J shed 4 bases, and the junction held 3 bases outside the gene matches. The CDR3 loop is CASSASGMYNEQFF. The CDR3 nucleotides are TGCGCCAGCAGCGCTAGCGGGATGTACAATGAGCAGTTCTTC.

The chain combines TRBV6-5 with TRBJ2-2; no clear D gene. The germline V and J ends were trimmed by 8 bases and 3 bases, with 7 bases remaining between them. In germline, CDR1 is MNHEY, CDR2 SVGAGI. The CDR3 is made up of 12 amino acids. The CDR3 coding sequence is TGTGCCAGCCTTGGGGACACCGGGGAGCTGTTTTTT. It specifies CASLGDTGELFF.

CDR3 loop: CASSLEGTGSAQYF. The CDR3 nucleotides are TGTGCCAGCAGTTTAGAGGGGACAGGTTCGGCCCAGTACTTC. V and J are TRBV12-3 or TRBV12-4 and TRBJ2-5; 8 bases line up with TRBD1. J lost 9 bases, V lost 1 base, and 7 bases had no gene match. This CDR3 comprises 14 residues.